The 18 T cell receptor beta chains below all came from one sample that was sequenced in a study of blood T cells in healthy people across ages. Combining a sample-barcoded 5' primer with a J-beta primer mix, a second PCR ran for about 7 to 11 cycles. A single record per CDR3 protein comes from TCRdb applying MiXCR to the 5' RACE reads. This sample has hundreds of thousands of distinct CDR3 sequences, with approximately 53% found just once. Material: blood. The receptors come from an elderly man in good health.

This chain links TRBV7-9 with TRBJ2-5, with D tentatively TRBD1 or TRBD2 (5 bases each). Matching the DNA end better, TRBJ2-7 makes the J call doubtful. The CDR3 runs to 13 residues. Germline values: CDR1 SEHNR, CDR2 FQNEAQ (reference sequence). The CDR3 spells CASVRDHSDEQYF. As DNA, the CDR3 is TGTGCCAGCGTTCGGGACCATTCCGACGAGCAGTACTTC.

This chain links TRBV6-6 with TRBJ2-7, with 12 bases lining up with TRBD1. The trim removed 6 bases at V and 7 bases at J, leaving 7 bases unmatched. The CDR3 runs to 14 residues. Germline-derived CDR1 and CDR2 are MNHNY and SVGAGI (reference sequence). CDR3 bases: TGTGCCAGCAGGGTGGGACAGGGGGCGAGGGAGCAGTACTTC. Protein: CASRVGQGAREQYF.

This sequence joins TRBV6-5 and TRBJ2-7, with TRBD1 matching 9 bases. The end of the DNA is better explained by TRBJ2-5, so the J call may be wrong. From germline, CDR1 is MNHEY and CDR2 SVGAGI. The CDR3 totals 14 residues. CDR3 DNA: TGTGCCAGCAGTTCCGGGACAGGGTGGGAGACCCAGTACTTC. It codes for CASSSGTGWETQYF.

The chain recombines TRBV21-1 with TRBJ1-2. TRBV21-1 is a pseudogene. This CDR3 has 13 residues. The CDR3 nucleotides read TGTGCCAGCAGCGGAAGATATGAGTATGGCTACACCTTC. Translating it yields CASSGRYEYGYTF.

A few counts support this clonotype. J is TRBJ2-4 and V is TRBV18; D tentatively fits TRBD1 or TRBD2 (5 bases each). The J call could be wrong; TRBJ2-7 is a better fit for the DNA end. Per the germline V gene, CDR1 is KGHSH and CDR2 is LQKENI. The CDR3 has 12 residues. Written as DNA, the CDR3 is TGTGCCAGCTCACCAAAGGGGAGCGAGCAGTACTTC. Translating gives CASSPKGSEQYF.

A note on this clonotype: An end of the junction differs from the germline gene, which may be a read error. The chain has TRBV6-5 and TRBJ1-1; D unresolved. This CDR3 has 13 residues. Germline loops: CDR1 MNHEY, CDR2 SVGAGI. CDR3 sequence: CASSDSRNTEAFF. CDR3 nucleotide sequence: TGTGCCAGCAGTGACTCTCGGAACACTGAAGCTTTCTTT.

The chain uses TRBV27 and TRBJ2-5, with 9 bases identical to TRBD2. The V and J ends lost 5 bases and 0 bases, in that order; junction bases with no gene match: 7. The CDR3 contains 16 residues. Germline assignment: CDR1 MNHEY and CDR2 SMNVEV (reference sequence). The CDR3 bases are TGTGCCAGCAGTCCGGGACTAGCAATAAACCAAGAGACCCAGTACTTC. The encoded protein is CASSPGLAINQETQYF.

This clonotype was observed a few times. The J gene is TRBJ2-1, the V gene TRBV20-1; weak D call: TRBD2 (6 bases). V was clipped by 5 bases and J by 3 bases, with 11 bases between them. The germline gives CDR1 DFQATT, CDR2 SNEGSKA (reference sequence). The CDR3 consists of 13 residues. This CDR3 is CSAAASVYNEQFF. The CDR3 DNA reads as TGCAGTGCTGCGGCTAGCGTCTACAATGAGCAGTTCTTC.

The chain links TRBV28 to TRBJ2-1; D not resolved. The J call may be mistaken, given a closer DNA end match to TRBJ2-7. Looked up from germline, CDR1 is MDHEN and CDR2 is SYDVKM. The CDR3 totals 12 residues. CDR3 DNA sequence: TGTGCCAGCAGTTTGAACCCGGACGAGCAGTACTTC. It yields the protein CASSLNPDEQYF.

J is TRBJ2-1 and V is TRBV20-1, with 13 bases identical to TRBD2. The J call may be wrong; the DNA end is better matched by TRBJ2-7. Germline lookup yields CDR1 DFQATT and CDR2 SNEGSKA (reference sequence). CDR3 length equals 14 residues. The CDR3: CSASTSGGAEEQYF. CDR3 nucleotide sequence: TGCAGTGCTAGTACTAGCGGGGGGGCGGAGGAGCAGTACTTC.

This clonotype was observed a single time. The DNA of the CDR3 is TGTGCCAGCAGTCCTACCCGAGGGGACAGGCCGAACACTGAAGCTTTCTTT. Protein: CASSPTRGDRPNTEAFF. This chain connects TRBV27 to TRBJ1-1; 8 bases map to TRBD1. Unmatched junction bases numbered 12, after V lost 5 bases and J lost 1 base. CDR1 MNHEY and CDR2 SMNVEV come from the germline V gene (reference sequence). This CDR3 is built from 17 residues.

CDR3 in DNA: TGTGCCAGCAGTTCCCCTACTAGCGGGAGTCTCTACGAGCAGTACTTC. This codes for CASSSPTSGSLYEQYF. The rearrangement links TRBV28 to TRBJ2-7, with TRBD2 matching over 11 bases. Trimming removed 4 bases from V and 3 bases from J; junction bases left unmatched: 8. CDR1 is MDHEN and CDR2 is SYDVKM in the germline V gene. The CDR3 sequence is 16 residues long.

This clonotype was found a few times. The chain has TRBV11-2 and TRBJ2-1; 7 nucleotides line up with TRBD2. From germline, CDR1 is SGHAT and CDR2 FQNNGV. V was clipped by 5 bases and J by 3 bases; unmatched bases: 7. The CDR3 is 15 amino acids. CDR3 sequence (DNA): TGTGCCAGCAGCATTCTGGGACTACACTACAATGAGCAGTTCTTC. Translating gives CASSILGLHYNEQFF.

V gene TRBV12-3 or TRBV12-4 combines with J gene TRBJ2-5; D possibly matches TRBD1 or TRBD2 (7 bases each). Trimming shortened V by 9 bases and J by 4 bases, and 15 bases separated the two germline ends. The CDR3 is made up of 13 amino acids. CDR3 in DNA: TGTGCCAGTCGGGACAGCGGGGCAGAGACCCAGTACTTC. It translates to CASRDSGAETQYF.

The chain has TRBV20-1 and TRBJ1-5, with D uncertain. The germline gives CDR1 DFQATT, CDR2 SNEGSKA (reference sequence). Trimming took off 4 bases at V and 2 bases at J, with 9 bases between the two ends. The CDR3 covers 13 residues. CDR3 DNA sequence: TGCAGTGCTAAAGGTTCGGGCAATCAGCCCCAGCATTTT. Its translation is CSAKGSGNQPQHF.

In this sample, this clonotype turned up many times. The chain links TRBV28 to TRBJ2-4, with D perhaps matching TRBD2 (6 bases). The V end lost 5 bases, the J end lost 0 bases, and 11 bases lay between the germline ends. In germline, CDR1 is MDHEN, CDR2 SYDVKM. The CDR3 length is 15 residues. CDR3 amino acids: CASSDSGLAKNIQYF. CDR3 DNA: TGTGCCAGCAGTGATAGCGGCCTAGCCAAAAACATTCAGTACTTC.

This clonotype was found once. This rearrangement joins TRBV20-1 to TRBJ2-1; 7 positions agree with TRBD1. CDR1 is DFQATT and CDR2 is SNEGSKA in the germline V gene (reference sequence). This CDR3 has 14 residues. V dropped 1 base and J dropped 4; count of bases not matched to a gene: 4. The CDR3 DNA sequence: TGCAGTGCTAGAGGGGACAGCCTGTACAATGAGCAGTTCTTC. It translates to CSARGDSLYNEQFF.

This clonotype was observed a few times. This chain uses TRBV7-9 with TRBJ2-3, with 14 bases aligning to TRBD2. J gave up 6 bases and V 3 bases, and 2 bases lay outside the gene matches. Germline assignment: CDR1 SEHNR and CDR2 FQNEAQ (reference sequence). The CDR3 contains 15 residues. The CDR3 region has the DNA TGTGCCAGCAGCTTGGGGACTAGCGGGAGTGATACGCAGTATTTT. It is translated as CASSLGTSGSDTQYF.